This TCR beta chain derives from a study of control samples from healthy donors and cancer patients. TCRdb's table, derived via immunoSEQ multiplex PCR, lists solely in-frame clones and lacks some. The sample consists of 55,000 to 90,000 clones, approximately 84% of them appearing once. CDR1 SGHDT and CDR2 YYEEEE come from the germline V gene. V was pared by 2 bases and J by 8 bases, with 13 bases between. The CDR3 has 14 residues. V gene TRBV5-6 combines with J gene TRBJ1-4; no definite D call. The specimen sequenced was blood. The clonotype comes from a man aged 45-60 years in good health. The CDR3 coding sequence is TGTGCCAGCAGCTTTTCTACCTTGGGGGAAAAACTGTTTTTT. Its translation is CASSFSTLGEKLFF.